Included here is one TCR beta chain sequence, with context. What it binds is unknown. This specimen belongs to a study of post-analysis software for immune sequencing data. Overall study findings and caveats: Among 5 or 6 TRBV segments more frequent in patients than controls were TRBV5-6, TRBV5-1 and TRBV20-1.

Presence of unique molecular identifiers characterized the TCR beta cDNA libraries. In TCRdb, the PCR reads were re-called with MiXCR into one record per CDR3 protein. The sample shows 150,000 to 200,000 distinct CDR3 sequences, about 36% of them seen only once. The length of the CDR3 is 14 residues. Trimming removed 3 bases at V and 8 bases at J, with 13 bases between. Germline-derived CDR1 and CDR2 are KGHSH and LQKENI. The source of this sequence is a girl aged 5 to 17 with multiple sclerosis. The chain employs TRBV18 and TRBJ1-4, with unresolved D. Material: blood, obtained after autologous hematopoietic stem cell transplantation. CDR3: CASSPTSGGEKLFF. CDR3 bases: TGTGCCAGCTCACCCACGTCAGGTGGCGAAAAACTGTTTTTT. Supplemented by reference TRBV18 and TRBJ1-4, the full variable domain reads NAGVMQNPRHLVRRRGQEARLRCSPMKGHSHVYWYRQLPEEGLKFMVYLQKENIIDESGMPKERFSAEFPKEGPSILRIQQVVRGDSAAYFCASSPTSGGEKLFFGSGTQLSVL.